This T cell receptor (beta chain) was obtained from a study of T cells expressing NK-cell markers. Study context: Cells sorted as CD3+CD56+NKG2C+, CD3+CD56+NKG2C- and CD3+CD56-NKG2C+ T cells supplied the TCR beta repertoires. Serological testing identified seven of the eight sequenced donors as HCMV-seropositive and one as seronegative. Whole-study results and caveats: No clear determination of HCMV specificity was made for expanded NKG2C+ T cell clones. Six donors had dominant NKG2C+ clonotypes that comprised roughly 1.0-7.5% of their CD8+ T cells.

About this clonotype itself: Its antigen remains unidentified.

One entry per CDR3 protein, without DNA, is what TCRdb gives after re-calling the 5' RACE reads. Its table lists about 380,000 distinct CDR3 sequences. CDR1 and CDR2 (germline): DFQATT, SNEGSKA (reference sequence). The CDR3 sequence is 11 residues long. The chain employs TRBV20-1 and TRBJ1-2. The source is a man aged 18-75 years in good health. Sample: blood T cells: a sorted CD56 or NKG2C T cell subset, CD4+ or CD8+ T cells, or bulk PBMC T cells (not recorded which). The chain's CDR3 is CSASSGYGYTF.